Below, 8 T cell receptor beta chains from the same sample are listed, as sequenced in a study of T cell responses to AZD1222 COVID-19 vaccine. Only in-frame clones appear in the TCRdb table, and some are missing; sequencing was by immunoSEQ multiplex PCR. The sample contains 65,000 to 70,000 clones, 83% of which appear only once. The sequenced sample was peripheral blood, obtained 28 days after the second AZD1222 dose. The source is an adult who received the AZD1222 COVID-19 vaccine.

The V gene is TRBV7-9, the J gene TRBJ1-1; D gene uncertain. Germline values: CDR1 SEHNR, CDR2 FQNEAQ (reference sequence). The V gene lost 1 base and the J gene lost 6 bases, with 12 bases spanning the gap. The CDR3 sequence is 14 residues long. The CDR3 DNA reads as TGTGCCAGCAGCTTAGATCACTCTTTGGCTGAAGCTTTCTTT. Its protein product is CASSLDHSLAEAFF. The full variable domain, with the rest looked up from reference TRBV7-9 and TRBJ1-1, is DTGVSQNPRHKITKRGQNVTFRCDPISEHNRLYWYRQTLGQGPEFLTYFQNEAQLEKSRLLSDRFSAERPKGSFSTLEIQRTEQGDSAMYLCASSLDHSLAEAFFGQGTRLTVV.

This clone appeared a single time. The CDR3 reads CASSLTGREEAFF. CDR3 DNA sequence: TGTGCCAGCAGCTTAACTGGAAGGGAGGAAGCTTTCTTT. The chain uses TRBV7-6 and TRBJ1-1; D not certain. The ends were cut back, 2 bases at V and 8 bases at J, with 12 bases in the middle. Germline loops: CDR1 SGHVS, CDR2 FNYEAQ. This CDR3 contains 13 residues.

The chain is built from TRBV18 and TRBJ2-5; D tentatively reads TRBD1 or TRBD2 (5 bases each). Per the germline V gene, CDR1 is KGHSH and CDR2 is LQKENI. CDR3 length: 14 residues. The V end was cut by 3 bases, the J end by 5 bases, with 13 bases between. The CDR3, as DNA: TGTGCCAGCTCACCCCGGGACCTTAGGGAGACCCAGTACTTC. Translating it yields CASSPRDLRETQYF.

CDR3 amino acids: CATSSQATTGASNTEAFF. DNA of the CDR3: TGTGCCACCAGCAGTCAGGCGACTACAGGGGCATCGAACACTGAAGCTTTCTTT. The chain has TRBV15 and TRBJ1-1, with 7 positions matching TRBD1. J gave up 1 base and V 3 bases, and 14 bases lay outside the gene matches. The CDR3 covers 18 residues. CDR1 is LNHNV, CDR2 YYDKDF, per germline (reference sequence). Combining the CDR3 with reference TRBV15 and TRBJ1-1 gives the whole variable domain DAMVIQNPRYQVTQFGKPVTLSCSQTLNHNVMYWYQQKSSQAPKLLFHYYDKDFNNEADTPDNFQSRRPNTSFCFLDIRSPGLGDTAMYLCATSSQATTGASNTEAFFGQGTRLTVV.

The chain uses TRBV5-6 and TRBJ2-4; a weak D match, TRBD1 (5 bases). V was pared by 6 bases and J by 6 bases, with 13 bases between. Germline values: CDR1 SGHDT, CDR2 YYEEEE. This CDR3 has 13 amino acids. The CDR3 reads CASNFQGLNIQYF. Written as DNA, the CDR3 is TGTGCCAGCAATTTCCAGGGTCTAAACATTCAGTACTTC.

This chain joins TRBV30 and TRBJ1-1; a weak D match, TRBD1 (6 bases). Trimming removed 0 bases at V and 4 bases at J, with 15 bases between. From germline, CDR1 is GTSNPN and CDR2 SVGIG (reference sequence). The CDR3 spans 15 residues. CDR3 sequence: CAWSVLGGPGTEAFF. DNA of the CDR3: TGTGCCTGGAGTGTACTGGGGGGGCCGGGCACTGAAGCTTTCTTT.

The V gene is TRBV19, the J gene TRBJ2-1, with D perhaps matching TRBD1 or TRBD2 (5 bases each). Germline lookup yields CDR1 LNHDA and CDR2 SQIVND (reference sequence). The CDR3 length is 14 residues. Trimming stripped 2 bases from V and 9 bases from J, with 14 bases between. The CDR3 DNA reads TGTGCCAGTAGTATAAGGGAAAAGGGGAGTGAGCAGTTCTTC. This translates into CASSIREKGSEQFF.

The CDR3 nucleotides are TGTGCCAGCAGCCAAGAGTGGGGGGGCTGGGAGACCCAGTACTTC. This sequence encodes CASSQEWGGWETQYF. The rearrangement joins TRBV4-2 to TRBJ2-5; a possible D gene is TRBD2 (7 bases). V lost 0 bases and J lost 5, with 13 bases in between. Germline CDR1 reads LGHNA; CDR2 reads YNFKEQ. The CDR3 consists of 15 residues.